This T cell receptor beta chain came from a study of immune evolution from preneoplasia to lung adenocarcinoma. Study conclusions and caveats: Top clone share appeared to fall from AAH through AIS, MIA, adenocarcinoma.

This clone was detected a few times. The antigen remains unidentified. Repertoires were generated with immunoSEQ multiplex PCR, while TCRdb's copy carries only in-frame clones and drops some. Of about 7,200 clones listed, around 79% are singletons. The receptor comes from a person aged 70 to 85 with lung adenocarcinoma. Material for sequencing was FFPE adjacent normal lung tissue.

As DNA, the CDR3 is TGTGCCAGCTCACCAAACACCGGGGAGCTGTTTTTT. This gives the protein CASSPNTGELFF. This chain connects TRBV18 to TRBJ2-2; D is undetermined. V lost 2 bases, J lost 2 bases, and 0 bases lay in between. Germline CDR1 reads KGHSH; CDR2 reads LQKENI. The CDR3 consists of 12 residues.